This T cell receptor beta chain originates from a study of blood T cell repertoires in COVID-19. The data were produced by immunoSEQ multiplex PCR, yet TCRdb's version contains in-frame clones alone and is incomplete. The data show over 250,000 clones, over 80% seen once. The CDR3 covers 16 residues. Per germline, CDR1 SGHRS and CDR2 YFSETQ. Trimming left V 4 bases short and J 1 base short, with 17 bases between. The clonotype comes from a woman aged 35 to 49 who had recovered from COVID-19. The chain carries TRBV5-1 and TRBJ1-1, with D perhaps TRBD1 (5 bases). The sample comprised peripheral blood. The CDR3 DNA reads TGCGCCAGCAGCGTGGGGACGGATGCGGGGAACACTGAAGCTTTCTTT. Translated: CASSVGTDAGNTEAFF.